This entry features one TCR beta chain sequence. Its antigen remains unidentified. The data were obtained in a study of vaccination and CD4 T cells after COVID-19. Looking at the study overall: The convalescents comprised six males and four females, two of them Hispanic. Blood was drawn a median roughly 67 days post second dose, range 14 to 241. Study findings and constraints: The study found median SARS-CoV-2-reactive clonotypes rising from about 22 to 38, not significantly. When vaccine-specific clones from convalescent patients were examined, 304 of 307 were spike mono-reactive.

TCRdb reprocessed the PCR reads with MiXCR, giving one entry per CDR3 protein. The sample consists of under 20,000 distinct CDR3 sequences, 60% to 80% of them appearing once. Germline V gene data show CDR1 as DFQATT and CDR2 as SNEGSKA (reference sequence). The CDR3 runs 19 residues. V gave up 7 bases and J gave up 5 bases; unmatched junction bases: 28. The sequenced sample was CD4+ T cells from blood, obtained before SARS-CoV-2 vaccination. The receptor comes from a human donor who had recovered from COVID-19. The chain combines TRBV20-1 with TRBJ2-5; 7 bases are shared with TRBD2. The CDR3 is CSVRGATAGVSSLVETQYF. The CDR3 DNA reads TGCAGTGTCCGGGGAGCGACGGCGGGAGTTAGTAGTCTGGTGGAGACCCAGTACTTC.